One and the same sample provided the 5 T cell receptor beta chains below, sequenced in a study. TCRdb called the RT-PCR reads again in MiXCR, with one record for every CDR3 protein. The table has more than 550,000 distinct CDR3 sequences, 12% to 15% seen once. Material for sequencing was memory CD4+ T cells from blood. These receptors originate from a female donor in good health, serving as a healthy control.

There are a few counts of this clonotype. The gene calls are TRBV28 and TRBJ2-5, with 8 bases that match TRBD2. V gave up 5 bases and J gave up 7 bases; unmatched junction bases: 9. Germline CDR1 and CDR2: MDHEN and SYDVKM. This CDR3 contains 14 residues. The CDR3 spells CASSPRNSGVTQYF. In DNA form, the CDR3 reads TGTGCCAGCAGTCCCCGGAATAGCGGGGTGACCCAGTACTTC.

This clonotype appeared a few times. The rearrangement joins TRBV15 to TRBJ2-2; D gene uncertain. V shed 1 base and J shed 7 bases, with 13 bases lying between them. CDR1 is LNHNV and CDR2 is YYDKDF in the germline V gene (reference sequence). This CDR3 region has 15 residues. The CDR3 sequence is CATSRGATAGGELFF. The CDR3 DNA is TGTGCCACCAGCAGAGGCGCGACGGCCGGCGGGGAGCTGTTTTTT.

This clonotype came up a few times. V usage is TRBV7-9 and J usage is TRBJ1-6, with TRBD1 matching over 9 bases. This CDR3 region has 17 residues. The ends lost 5 bases at V and 10 bases at J; junction bases unmatched: 15. Germline CDR1 is SEHNR and CDR2 is FQNEAQ (reference sequence). As DNA, the CDR3 is TGTGCCAGCAGCCTGAGTCCCGGGACAGGGACGAGCTCACCCCTCCACTTT. Amino acids: CASSLSPGTGTSSPLHF. The full variable domain, rest sourced from reference TRBV7-9 and TRBJ1-6, is DTGVSQNPRHKITKRGQNVTFRCDPISEHNRLYWYRQTLGQGPEFLTYFQNEAQLEKSRLLSDRFSAERPKGSFSTLEIQRTEQGDSAMYLCASSLSPGTGTSSPLHFGNGTRLTVT.

This clonotype was detected many times. V gene TRBV10-3 combines with J gene TRBJ1-1, with no clear D. CDR3 length: 14 residues. The V end was cut by 3 bases, the J end by 7 bases, with 15 bases between. Germline V gene lookup returns CDR1 ENHRY and CDR2 SYGVKD. CDR3 protein: CAISDGRKLLEAFF. The CDR3 bases are TGTGCCATCAGTGATGGACGAAAACTGCTTGAAGCTTTCTTT.

The rearrangement joins TRBV1 to TRBJ1-1; TRBD1 is the table's D call, not checked against the DNA. TRBV1 is reported as a pseudogene. The CDR3 spans 12 residues. Written as DNA, the CDR3 is TGCACCACCCCACGGGGGCCCGCTGAAGCTTTCTTT. Its translation is CTTPRGPAEAFF.